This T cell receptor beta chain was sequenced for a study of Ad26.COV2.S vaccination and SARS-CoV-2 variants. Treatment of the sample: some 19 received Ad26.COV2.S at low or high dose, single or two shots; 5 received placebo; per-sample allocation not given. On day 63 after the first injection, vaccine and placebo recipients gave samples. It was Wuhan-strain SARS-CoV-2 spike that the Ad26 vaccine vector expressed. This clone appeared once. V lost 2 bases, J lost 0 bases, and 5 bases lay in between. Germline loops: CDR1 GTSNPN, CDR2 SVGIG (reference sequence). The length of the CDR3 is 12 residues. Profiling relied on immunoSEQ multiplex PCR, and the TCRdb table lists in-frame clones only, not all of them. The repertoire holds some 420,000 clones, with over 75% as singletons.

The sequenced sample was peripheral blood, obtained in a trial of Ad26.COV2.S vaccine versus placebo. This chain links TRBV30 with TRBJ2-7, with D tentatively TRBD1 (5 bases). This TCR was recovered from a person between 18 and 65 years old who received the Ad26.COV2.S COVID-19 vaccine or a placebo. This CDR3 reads CAWSQGSYEQYF. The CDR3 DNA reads TGTGCCTGGAGTCAGGGCTCCTACGAGCAGTACTTC.